Here is one T cell receptor beta chain with its context. Repertoires were generated with immunoSEQ multiplex PCR, while TCRdb's copy carries only in-frame clones and drops some. The sample yields 99,000 or so clones, 83% seen once. This record belongs to a study of control samples from healthy donors and cancer patients. Between the trimmed V and J ends, which lost 2 bases and 7 bases, there was a span of 14 bases. The CDR3 is 15 residues long. Germline values: CDR1 SGHTA, CDR2 FQGNSA. The TCR originated in a woman in her forties or fifties in good health. Sequencing was done on a sample of blood. V gene TRBV7-2 combines with J gene TRBJ1-4; D is possibly TRBD1 (6 bases). Here the CDR3 DNA reads TGTGCCAGCAGCTTATTGTTGCAGGGGAGTGAAAAACTGTTTTTT. It yields the protein CASSLLLQGSEKLFF. The full variable domain, in which reference TRBV7-2 and TRBJ1-4 provide the parts outside the CDR3, is GAGVSQSPSNKVTEKGKDVELRCDPISGHTALYWYRQSLGQGLEFLIYFQGNSAPDKSGLPSDRFSAERTGGSVSTLTIQRTQQEDSAVYLCASSLLLQGSEKLFFGSGTQLSVL.